This T cell receptor beta chain appears in the sequencing data of a study of blood T cell repertoires in COVID-19. Study overall: The origin of the acute and convalescent COVID-19 samples was the United States, Italy and Spain.

Unmatched junction bases numbered 5, after V lost 0 bases and J lost 2 bases. CDR1 SGHRS and CDR2 YFSETQ come from the germline V gene. The CDR3 contains 16 residues. Data came from immunoSEQ multiplex PCR; TCRdb stores just in-frame clones and leaves some out. The table includes 40,000 to 45,000 clones, more than 85% detected once. The V gene is TRBV5-1, the J gene TRBJ2-1; TRBD2 aligns across 7 bases. The TCR was taken from a human donor in a cohort sampled during active COVID-19. Sequencing was done on a sample of peripheral blood. DNA for the CDR3: TGCGCCAGCAGCTTGGCGGCAGGGACTACCTACAATGAGCAGTTCTTC. Its protein is CASSLAAGTTYNEQFF.